This is a list of T cell receptor beta chains from one sample in a study of PD-1 blockade in classical Hodgkin lymphoma. This table comes from immunoSEQ multiplex PCR, and its TCRdb copy is limited to in-frame clones, with some not included. Counted here are approximately 14,000 clones, 89% occurring once; the ten biggest clones make up under 20%. This specimen was CD8+ T cells from blood, taken before the fourth cycle of nivolumab. These receptors were collected from a human donor with classical Hodgkin lymphoma. CDR3s include the opening cysteine and the closing phenylalanine or tryptophan. D genes are given only for firm matches. Clone size is given for some rows only: seen once, a few or many times, or a class if the clone is expanded.

j_call d_call v_call clone_size cdr3_aa cdr3_nt
TRBJ2-2 - TRBV7-6 - CASSPPLTGELFF TGTGCCAGCAGCCCCCCCCTAACCGGGGAGCTGTTTTTT
TRBJ2-7 - TRBV6-5 - CASSYGQDHYEQYF TGTGCCAGCAGTTACGGGCAGGACCACTACGAGCAGTACTTC
TRBJ1-3 - TRBV9 medium-sized CASSVGREGTFSGNTIYF TGTGCCAGCAGCGTAGGGAGGGAGGGGACATTCTCTGGAAACACCATATATTTT
TRBJ1-2 - TRBV27 - CASRRGELGPWGYTF TGTGCCAGCAGAAGGGGAGAGCTGGGACCCTGGGGCTACACCTTC
TRBJ2-1 TRBD2 TRBV15 once CATSREDGTLAGLAEQFF TGTGCCACCAGCAGAGAAGATGGGACACTAGCGGGATTGGCTGAGCAGTTCTTC
TRBJ2-7 - TRBV28 - CASSLIGDEQYF TGTGCCAGCAGTTTAATCGGGGACGAGCAGTACTTC
TRBJ2-7 TRBD2 TRBV28 once CASSFLRGGSYEQYF TGTGCCAGCAGTTTTCTTCGCGGGGGCTCCTACGAGCAGTACTTC
TRBJ1-1 TRBD1 TRBV28 - CASSFRGGNTEAFF TGTGCCAGCAGTTTCAGGGGGGGGAACACTGAAGCTTTCTTT
TRBJ2-7 - TRBV6-5 - CASSLGAGAYEQYF TGTGCCAGCAGCCTCGGGGCCGGCGCCTACGAGCAGTACTTC
TRBJ1-1 - TRBV11-2 once CASSLDSVGGNTEAFF TGTGCCAGCAGCTTAGATTCTGTAGGAGGGAACACTGAAGCTTTCTTT
TRBJ2-1 - TRBV7-8 - CASSLSPQGTYNEQFF TGTGCCAGCAGCTTATCTCCTCAGGGGACCTACAATGAGCAGTTCTTC
TRBJ1-1 TRBD1 TRBV10-3 - CAISESRGGQLNTEAFF TGTGCCATCAGTGAGTCAAGGGGGGGACAGCTGAACACTGAAGCTTTCTTT
TRBJ1-4 TRBD1 TRBV11-2 - CASSDPRQGLFEKLFF TGTGCCAGCAGCGATCCTCGACAGGGACTCTTTGAAAAACTGTTTTTT
TRBJ2-5 TRBD2 TRBV5-6 few CASSYPGGAETQYF TGTGCCAGCAGCTACCCGGGGGGGGCGGAGACCCAGTACTTC
TRBJ2-7 - TRBV6-5 - CASSYGAEKNEQYF TGTGCCAGCAGTTACGGCGCCGAGAAAAACGAGCAGTACTTC
TRBJ2-7 - TRBV6-5 - CASSPLGDYEQYF TGTGCCAGCAGCCCTTTAGGCGACTACGAGCAGTACTTC
TRBJ2-7 - TRBV7-9 - CASSSFYEQYF TGTGCCAGCAGCTCCTTCTACGAGCAGTACTTC
TRBJ2-1 TRBD2 TRBV12-5 - CASGSLAGGPSEQFF TGTGCTAGTGGTTCGTTAGCGGGAGGGCCTAGTGAGCAGTTCTTC
TRBJ2-2 - TRBV6-1 - CASSVGPTGELFF TGTGCCAGCAGTGTCGGACCTACCGGGGAGCTGTTTTTT
TRBJ2-2 - TRBV2 - CASSGLKTGELFF TGTGCCAGCAGTGGCCTGAAAACCGGGGAGCTGTTTTTT
TRBJ2-1 TRBD2 TRBV7-9 - CASSDTSGVSGSYNEQFF TGTGCCAGCAGCGACACTAGCGGGGTATCTGGCTCCTACAATGAGCAGTTCTTC
TRBJ2-7 - TRBV14 - CASSQDRASSYEQYF TGTGCCAGCAGCCAAGATCGAGCTTCCTCCTACGAGCAGTACTTC
TRBJ2-1 TRBD2 TRBV11-1 - CASSLGTSGYNEQFF TGTGCCAGCAGCTTAGGGACTAGCGGCTACAATGAGCAGTTCTTC
TRBJ1-1 TRBD1 TRBV27 - CASSLLASQGASEAFF TGTGCCAGCAGTCTATTGGCCTCACAGGGGGCGTCTGAAGCTTTCTTT
TRBJ2-1 TRBD1 TRBV11-2 - CASSPEGQAYNEQFF TGTGCCAGCAGCCCCGAAGGACAGGCCTACAATGAGCAGTTCTTC
TRBJ1-1 TRBD1 TRBV7-8 once CASSLVGQGRMNTEAFF TGTGCCAGCAGCTTAGTCGGACAGGGGAGGATGAACACTGAAGCTTTCTTT
TRBJ2-7 - TRBV4-2 - CASSQGSYYEQYF TGTGCCAGCAGCCAAGGGAGTTACTACGAGCAGTACTTC
TRBJ2-7 TRBD1 TRBV27 - CASRYQGAPPGEQYF TGTGCCAGCCGATACCAGGGGGCCCCGCCGGGGGAGCAGTACTTC
TRBJ2-3 - TRBV13 - CASSPESTDTQYF TGTGCCAGCAGCCCCGAAAGCACAGATACGCAGTATTTT
TRBJ1-6 - TRBV13 - CASSLSAGANSPLHF TGTGCCAGCAGCCTAAGCGCAGGAGCTAATTCACCCCTCCACTTT
TRBJ2-7 TRBD1 TRBV7-8 - CASSLGQGAVYEQYF TGTGCCAGCAGCTTGGGACAGGGGGCCGTCTACGAGCAGTACTTC
TRBJ2-5 - TRBV29-1 - CSGGLAQETQYF TGCAGCGGTGGGCTAGCTCAAGAGACCCAGTACTTC
TRBJ1-2 TRBD1 TRBV28 few CASSANRQGTGYTF TGTGCCAGCAGCGCGAATCGACAGGGGACCGGCTACACCTTC
TRBJ2-7 TRBD2 TRBV4-1 - CASSRSPASGSLNEQYF TGCGCCAGCAGCCGATCCCCCGCTAGCGGGAGTTTGAACGAGCAGTACTTC
TRBJ1-1 - TRBV29-1 - CSLLGGTEAFF TGCAGCCTCCTGGGCGGCACTGAAGCTTTCTTT